The TCR beta chain described here comes from a study of control samples from healthy donors and cancer patients. The data were produced by immunoSEQ multiplex PCR, yet TCRdb's version contains in-frame clones alone and is incomplete. The data contain roughly 70,000 clones, 94% of them singletons. The V gene lost 0 bases and the J gene lost 2 bases, with 8 bases spanning the gap. The germline V gene has CDR1 SGDLS and CDR2 YYNGEE. The CDR3 loop spans 14 amino acids. The receptor was isolated from a woman aged 25 to 39 in good health. The rearrangement links TRBV9 to TRBJ1-1; D is ambiguous. The sample comprised blood. CDR3 protein: CASSVVTSNTEAFF. The CDR3 DNA reads as TGTGCCAGCAGCGTAGTAACATCCAACACTGAAGCTTTCTTT.